This entry is about one T cell receptor (beta chain). This record belongs to a study of blood T cell repertoires in COVID-19. Unmatched junction bases numbered 8, after V lost 2 bases and J lost 4 bases. This CDR3 spans 15 amino acids. Germline V CDR1 and CDR2: SGHKS, YYEKEE (reference sequence). This table comes from immunoSEQ multiplex PCR, and its TCRdb copy is limited to in-frame clones, with some not included. Of about 34,000 clones in the sample, 80% to 95% were seen once. The TCR comes from a man aged 80 or over with acute or convalescent COVID-19. The sequenced sample was peripheral blood. The chain combines TRBV5-5 with TRBJ1-2; 7 bases align to TRBD1. In DNA form, the CDR3 reads TGTGCCAGCAGCTTCCCCGGACAGGTGGGCTATGGCTACACCTTC. Its protein product is CASSFPGQVGYGYTF.